The 20 T cell receptor beta chains in this list originate from one sample, sequenced in a study of cytomegalovirus exposure and HLA in healthy donors. Primers: 60 Vbeta forward and 13 Jbeta reverse. Using immunoSEQ multiplex PCR, the repertoire was profiled, and TCRdb retains in-frame clones only, with some absent. The data hold about 120,000 clones, with 80% observed a single time. The sample comprised PBMCs. All receptors derive from a female donor in good health and CMV-seropositive.

The V gene is TRBV4-1, the J gene TRBJ2-6, with 7 bases matching TRBD1. Looked up from germline, CDR1 is MGHRA and CDR2 is YSYEKL. The CDR3 runs 18 residues. Trimming cost V 2 bases and J 2 bases; bases outside gene matches: 9. CDR3 residues: CASSQSQGVETGANVLTF. CDR3 coding DNA: TGCGCCAGCAGCCAAAGCCAGGGGGTAGAAACTGGGGCCAACGTCCTGACTTTC.

The chain combines TRBV5-8 with TRBJ1-1, with 7 bases fitting TRBD1. CDR1 is SGHTS, CDR2 YDEGEE, per germline. The CDR3 sequence is 15 residues long. J lost 0 bases, V lost 2 bases, and 4 bases had no gene match. CDR3 loop: CASSLQGPLNTEAFF. CDR3 nucleotides: TGTGCCAGCAGCTTACAGGGGCCCTTGAACACTGAAGCTTTCTTT. The variable domain in full, with the rest retrieved from reference TRBV5-8 and TRBJ1-1, is EAGVTQSPTHLIKTRGQQATLRCSPISGHTSVYWYQQALGLGLQFLLWYDEGEERNRGNFPPRFSGRQFPNYSSELNVNALELEDSALYLCASSLQGPLNTEAFFGQGTRLTVV.

Here the CDR3 reads CASSTPGVPYGYTF. The CDR3 DNA sequence: TGTGCCAGCAGTACCCCCGGGGTGCCGTATGGCTACACCTTC. This chain uses TRBV6-5 with TRBJ1-2; D gene unclear. Germline lookup yields CDR1 MNHEY and CDR2 SVGAGI. V lost 5 bases and J lost 5, with 15 bases in between. This CDR3 has 14 residues.

The chain is built from TRBV7-2 and TRBJ1-5, with D unclear. Germline lookup yields CDR1 SGHTA and CDR2 FQGNSA. CDR3 length: 13 amino acids. Deletions cut 1 base from V and 6 bases from J, with 7 bases between. The CDR3 bases are TGTGCCAGCAGCTTAGATCGGGGTCAGCCCCAGCATTTT. Translating it yields CASSLDRGQPQHF. Full variable domain (rest looked up from reference TRBV7-2 and TRBJ1-5): GAGVSQSPSNKVTEKGKDVELRCDPISGHTALYWYRQSLGQGLEFLIYFQGNSAPDKSGLPSDRFSAERTGGSVSTLTIQRTQQEDSAVYLCASSLDRGQPQHFGDGTRLSIL.

J is TRBJ2-5 and V is TRBV5-4; 10 bases are shared with TRBD2. V trimming: 0 bases; J trimming: 5 bases; junction bases outside the gene matches: 10. Germline values: CDR1 SGHNT, CDR2 YYREEE (reference sequence). This CDR3 is 17 amino acids long. CDR3 residues: CASSLVAQRGGGETQYF. The CDR3, as DNA: TGTGCCAGCAGCTTGGTTGCCCAGCGGGGGGGCGGGGAGACCCAGTACTTC.

This chain uses TRBV13 with TRBJ1-4; TRBD1 matches at 8 bases. V gave up 6 bases and J gave up 4 bases; unmatched junction bases: 4. Per the germline V gene, CDR1 is PRHDT and CDR2 is FYEKMQ (reference sequence). The CDR3 loop spans 14 amino acids. The CDR3 DNA sequence: TGTGCCAGCAGTCAGGGGGCCGGTAATGAAAAACTGTTTTTT. It codes for CASSQGAGNEKLFF. The full variable domain, completed using reference TRBV13 and TRBJ1-4, is AAGVIQSPRHLIKEKRETATLKCYPIPRHDTVYWYQQGPGQDPQFLISFYEKMQSDKGSIPDRFSAQQFSDYHSELNMSSLELGDSALYFCASSQGAGNEKLFFGSGTQLSVL.

This clone was seen a handful of times. V gene TRBV27 combines with J gene TRBJ1-4; D is perhaps TRBD1 (5 bases). CDR1 is MNHEY, CDR2 SMNVEV, per germline (reference sequence). V lost 5 bases, J lost 4 bases, and 11 bases lay in between. The CDR3 covers 14 residues. The CDR3 DNA sequence: TGTGCCAGCAGTGAATTGGGGGGTAATGAAAAACTGTTTTTT. Translation: CASSELGGNEKLFF.

The genes are TRBV15 and TRBJ2-3; tentatively, D is TRBD2 (5 bases). CDR1 LNHNV and CDR2 YYDKDF come from the germline V gene (reference sequence). CDR3 length equals 17 residues. V was pared by 2 bases and J by 0 bases, with 15 bases between. This chain's CDR3 is CATSRLPLRASTDTQYF. The CDR3 DNA is TGTGCCACCAGCAGACTCCCCCTGCGGGCTAGCACAGATACGCAGTATTTT.

This clone was detected only once. V is TRBV29-1 and J is TRBJ1-5; tentatively, D is TRBD1 (5 bases). CDR1 SQVTM and CDR2 ANQGSEA come from the germline V gene. V lost 0 bases to trimming and J lost 4 bases, with 16 bases between them. The CDR3 runs to 16 residues. CDR3 DNA: TGCAGCGTTGAAGATCGGGTCAACAGGTGGAATCAGCCCCAGCATTTT. It translates to CSVEDRVNRWNQPQHF.

J is TRBJ2-7 and V is TRBV4-1, with D possibly TRBD1 on 6 matching bases. The germline gives CDR1 MGHRA, CDR2 YSYEKL. V lost 1 base, J lost 2 bases, and 9 bases lay in between. The CDR3 extends over 14 amino acids. The CDR3 coding sequence is TGCGCCAGCAGCCAAGCGGGACAAACCTACGAGCAGTACTTC. Translation gives CASSQAGQTYEQYF.

This clone was seen a few times. This sequence joins TRBV7-8 and TRBJ1-2; TRBD1 matches at 8 bases. This CDR3 comprises 13 residues. Trimming took 1 base from V and 6 from J; bases not matched to a gene: 1. CDR1 and CDR2 from the germline V gene are SGHVS and FQNEAQ. The CDR3 nucleotides are TGTGCCAGCAGCTTAGGGGGACAGGATGGCTACACCTTC. Amino acid sequence: CASSLGGQDGYTF.

The rearrangement uses TRBV7-2 and TRBJ2-1; TRBD2 matches at 10 bases. This CDR3 spans 14 amino acids. Looked up from germline, CDR1 is SGHTA and CDR2 is FQGNSA. After removal of 4 bases from V and 4 bases from J, the junction contained 1 base not matched to a gene. The CDR3 reads CASSSLAGYNEQFF. In DNA, the CDR3 is TGTGCCAGCAGCTCACTAGCGGGATACAATGAGCAGTTCTTC. The variable domain in full, completed from reference TRBV7-2 and TRBJ2-1, reads GAGVSQSPSNKVTEKGKDVELRCDPISGHTALYWYRQSLGQGLEFLIYFQGNSAPDKSGLPSDRFSAERTGGSVSTLTIQRTQQEDSAVYLCASSSLAGYNEQFFGPGTRLTVL.

The chain uses TRBV7-3 and TRBJ2-5; D is possibly TRBD2 (5 bases). CDR1 and CDR2 from the germline V gene are SGHTA and FQGTGA. V was cut by 1 base and J by 5 bases, with 8 bases left in between. The CDR3 sequence is 13 residues long. The CDR3 loop is CASSLSSGETQYF. As DNA, the CDR3 is TGTGCCAGCAGCTTAAGCTCGGGGGAGACCCAGTACTTC.

The chain couples TRBV18 to TRBJ2-7; a weak D match, TRBD1 (5 bases). Germline CDR1 and CDR2: KGHSH and LQKENI. The CDR3 loop spans 15 amino acids. Trimming took 0 bases from V and 0 from J, leaving 9 bases between them. The CDR3 sequence: CASSPPQGNSYEQYF. The CDR3, as DNA: TGTGCCAGCTCACCACCGCAGGGTAACTCCTACGAGCAGTACTTC.

V and J are TRBV5-1 and TRBJ1-4; D perhaps matches TRBD1 (6 bases). With 5 bases removed from V and 6 bases from J, the gap between germline ends came to 14 bases. Germline V gives CDR1 SGHRS, CDR2 YFSETQ. CDR3 length: 14 residues. The CDR3 DNA is TGCGCCAGCAGGAACAGGGAACGGGATGAAAAACTGTTTTTT. The encoded protein is CASRNRERDEKLFF.

The gene calls are TRBV30 and TRBJ2-5; 11 nucleotides agree with TRBD2. J gave up 2 bases and V 2 bases, and 1 base lay outside the gene matches. Germline loops: CDR1 GTSNPN, CDR2 SVGIG (reference sequence). CDR3 length equals 14 residues. CDR3 bases: TGTGCCTGGAGTCCTAGCGGGGGGCAAGAGACCCAGTACTTC. This sequence encodes CAWSPSGGQETQYF.

The chain links TRBV6-1 to TRBJ2-5, with a possible D match to TRBD2 (6 bases). The DNA end is more similar to TRBJ2-7, so the J call may be wrong. Germline V CDR1 and CDR2: MNHNS, SASEGT. There are 14 residues in the CDR3. CDR3 DNA sequence: TGTGCCAGCGAAGATAGCGGCCTAGCCTACGAGCAGTACTTC. This encodes CASEDSGLAYEQYF.

This clone was seen a single time. DNA of the CDR3: TGTGCCAGCAGCTTAGGACAGGGTGTTTGGAACACCATATATTTT. Encoded protein: CASSLGQGVWNTIYF. The chain couples TRBV7-9 to TRBJ1-3, with TRBD1 matching 7 bases. Germline V gene sequence: CDR1 SEHNR, CDR2 FQNEAQ (reference sequence). Losses at the gene ends were 1 base for V and 7 bases for J; bases not matched to a gene: 7. The CDR3 contains 15 residues.

This clone was detected once. This CDR3 reads CASSGTQGATEAFF. CDR3 bases: TGTGCCAGCTCGGGGACACAGGGGGCAACTGAAGCTTTCTTT. The chain combines TRBV18 with TRBJ1-1; the match to TRBD1 covers 9 bases. CDR3 length equals 14 residues. V lost 6 bases and J lost 5; bases outside the gene matches: 7. Per the germline V gene, CDR1 is KGHSH and CDR2 is LQKENI.

The rearrangement links TRBV7-9 to TRBJ1-1; weak D call: TRBD1 (5 bases). Germline loops: CDR1 SEHNR, CDR2 FQNEAQ (reference sequence). The CDR3 totals 13 residues. Trimming cost V 3 bases and J 4 bases, with 9 bases left between them. The CDR3 sequence is CASSFQGSTEAFF. As DNA, the CDR3 is TGTGCCAGCAGCTTCCAGGGAAGCACTGAAGCTTTCTTT.